A selection of T cell receptor beta chains follows, all from one sample in a study of response to subunit inactivated influenza vaccine. Each CDR3 protein is one row after TCRdb ran MiXCR on the RT-PCR reads. The data contain over 750,000 distinct CDR3 sequences, 21% of them singletons. This specimen consisted of PBMCs from blood, obtained 5 days after vaccination. Receptors were obtained from a man aged 45-60 years who received an inactivated influenza vaccine. Each CDR3 is given with its conserved first and last residue. The D gene is left open where the match is weak. Clone size is given for some rows only: seen once, a few or many times, or a class if the clone is expanded.

clone size	J gene	D gene	V gene	CDR3 DNA	CDR3 protein
-	TRBJ2-2	-	TRBV28	TGTGCCAACAGTTTAACTACAGGGAGTACCGGGGAGCTGTTTTTT	CANSLTTGSTGELFF
-	TRBJ2-1	-	TRBV7-2	TGTGCCAGCAGCTTAGCGCTAGCGATCCATTCGAGGTACAATGAGCAGTTCTTC	CASSLALAIHSRYNEQFF
few	TRBJ2-1	-	TRBV4-2	TGTGCCAGCAGCCAAGATATGGCCAGCTACCCGTACAATGAGCAGTTCTTC	CASSQDMASYPYNEQFF
-	TRBJ2-7	-	TRBV6-5	TGTGCCAGCAGTTACTCGATGGGGGTCGAGCAGTACTTC	CASSYSMGVEQYF
few	TRBJ2-7	-	TRBV12-3/TRBV12-4	TGTGCCAGCAGTTTCGGGACGTTAAACTCCTACGAGCAGTACTTC	CASSFGTLNSYEQYF
few	TRBJ2-3	-	TRBV29-1	TGCAGCGTTGTCGGGGGATCCATGGGCACAGATACGCAGTATTTT	CSVVGGSMGTDTQYF
-	TRBJ2-1	TRBD1	TRBV4-1	TGCGCCAGCAGCCGGACAGGAATCAATGAGCAGTTCTTC	CASSRTGINEQFF
many	TRBJ2-5	TRBD2	TRBV5-5	TGTGCCAGCAGCTTTTGGACTAGCGGGGGTGGGGAGACCCAGTACTTC	CASSFWTSGGGETQYF
-	TRBJ2-2	-	TRBV15	TGTGCCACCAGCAGAGATTTAACGGGGGCCACGGTCGGGGAGCTGTTTTTT	CATSRDLTGATVGELFF
many	TRBJ2-7	-	TRBV10-3	TGTGCCATCAGTGAGACCAAAGGAAGCTCCTACGAGCAGTACTTC	CAISETKGSSYEQYF
few	TRBJ2-1	-	TRBV6-5	TGTGCCAGCAGGGTACTCCCGGGGGATGAGCAGTTCTTC	CASRVLPGDEQFF
few	TRBJ1-1	-	TRBV20-1	TGCAGTGCTAGTTCCGGTGTGAACACTGAAGCTTTCTTT	CSASSGVNTEAFF
few	TRBJ2-1	-	TRBV20-1	TGCAGTGCTAGAGATTCCTTAGGGAGGCGCGAGCAGTTCTTC	CSARDSLGRREQFF
once	TRBJ2-3	TRBD2	TRBV25-1	TGTGCCAGCAGTGCTCTAGCGGAATTCACAGATACGCAGTATTTT	CASSALAEFTDTQYF
-	TRBJ1-2	-	TRBV3-1	TGTGCCAGCAGCCCCGGGACCCTTCGTACTAACTATGGCTACACCTTC	CASSPGTLRTNYGYTF
-	TRBJ2-2	TRBD2	TRBV24-1	TGTGCCACCAGTGATATGACTAGCGGGAGCACCGGGGAGCTGTTTTTT	CATSDMTSGSTGELFF
many	TRBJ2-5	-	TRBV5-1	TGCGCCAGCAGCTTTGCGACCCACGCTCTCGATTCTCTCTTC	CASSFATHALDSLF
few	TRBJ2-1	-	TRBV24-1	TGTGCCACCAGTGATCCCGGTAGGAGCGGCTCCTACAATGAGCAGTTCTTC	CATSDPGRSGSYNEQFF
-	TRBJ1-3	TRBD1	TRBV7-8	TGTGCCAGCAGCTTAGGGGGACAGTCCTCTGGAAACACCATATATTTT	CASSLGGQSSGNTIYF
-	TRBJ2-1	-	TRBV11-1	TGTGCCAGCAGCATACGACAGCTCGAGCAGTTCTTC	CASSIRQLEQFF
few	TRBJ2-7	-	TRBV11-2	TGTGCCAGCAGCCCGGAGGGAGCTTTCGAGCAGTACTTC	CASSPEGAFEQYF
few	TRBJ2-1	-	TRBV7-2	TGTGCCAGCAGCCAGGGTCCCCTCTACAATGAGCAGTTCTTC	CASSQGPLYNEQFF
many	TRBJ2-7	-	TRBV5-1	TGCGCCAGCAGCTTGGTTGGCGGGCCCTCCTACGAGCAGTACTTC	CASSLVGGPSYEQYF
many	TRBJ2-5	TRBD2	TRBV10-3	TGTGCCATCAGTGATCCAGGGAGGGCCTTGGACCAAGAGACCCAGTACTTC	CAISDPGRALDQETQYF
-	TRBJ2-5	TRBD2	TRBV9	TGTGCCAGCAGCAGCCGGGACTACTTCCACCAAGAGACCCAGTACTTC	CASSSRDYFHQETQYF
many	TRBJ2-3	-	TRBV28	TGTGCCAGCAGTTACGGGAGCACAGATACGCAGTATTTT	CASSYGSTDTQYF
few	TRBJ2-5	-	TRBV6-5	TGTGCCAGCAGTTACTCGGCCCAGGGGAGTGGGACCCAGTACTTC	CASSYSAQGSGTQYF
-	TRBJ2-7	TRBD1	TRBV18	TGTGCCAGCTCACCCCAGGGACAGAACACCTACGAGCAGTACTTC	CASSPQGQNTYEQYF
few	TRBJ1-2	TRBD1	TRBV11-1	TGTGCCAGCAGCCCAGGACAGGGTTGGAACTATGGCTACACCTTC	CASSPGQGWNYGYTF
few	TRBJ2-1	TRBD2	TRBV5-6	TGTGCCAGCAGAAAGCGGGGGAGCTCCTACAATGAGCAGTTCTTC	CASRKRGSSYNEQFF
many	TRBJ2-1	-	TRBV6-2/TRBV6-3	TGTGCCAGCAATCCAACAGGGTTCTCCAATGAGCAGTTCTTC	CASNPTGFSNEQFF
few	TRBJ2-7	-	TRBV6-5	TGTGCCAGCAGTTACGGATGGGTAGCAGACGAGCAGTACTTC	CASSYGWVADEQYF
few	TRBJ2-3	-	TRBV15	TGTGCCACCAGCGTGGGACTAACAGGGTTCACAGATACGCAGTATTTT	CATSVGLTGFTDTQYF
-	TRBJ2-7	TRBD1	TRBV5-1	TGCGCCAGCATCGTACGGGACAGAGCTTACGAGCAGTACTTC	CASIVRDRAYEQYF
-	TRBJ1-5	TRBD1	TRBV28	TGTGCCAGCAGTTCCGGACAGGGGGTTATCAATCAGCCCCAGCATTTT	CASSSGQGVINQPQHF
many	TRBJ2-5	-	TRBV12-3/TRBV12-4	TGTGCCAGCAGCTTCCCCCAAGGGCCTTCCCTTCAGACCCAGTACTTC	CASSFPQGPSLQTQYF
few	TRBJ2-5	-	TRBV7-2	TGTGCCAGCAGCTTAGCCGGGGGTTATGGGCAAGAGACCCAGTACTTC	CASSLAGGYGQETQYF
few	TRBJ2-2	-	TRBV20-1	TGCAGTGCTAGAGATCTGGGCGGAGAGCGAACCGGGGAGCTGTTTTTT	CSARDLGGERTGELFF
few	TRBJ1-2	-	TRBV2	TGTGCCAGCAAAACCGGGGCCTATGGCTACACCTTC	CASKTGAYGYTF
-	TRBJ2-1	TRBD2	TRBV12-3/TRBV12-4	TGTGCCAGCAGTTTAATTGGGGGGGAGTACAATGAGCAGTTCTTC	CASSLIGGEYNEQFF
many	TRBJ1-6	-	TRBV7-9	TGTGCCAGCAGCTCCAAACTCGGGAGGGAGGGTCATTCACCCCTCCACTTT	CASSSKLGREGHSPLHF
-	TRBJ2-1	TRBD1	TRBV14	TGTGCCAGCAGCCCCTTCCCTCGGGACAGTCCCAGGGGGTTAACGTTCTTC	CASSPFPRDSPRGLTFF
few	TRBJ2-5	-	TRBV13	TGTGCCAGCAGTCAGAATCGGGACCCCCGCCCGGCCGAGACCCAGTACTTC	CASSQNRDPRPAETQYF
many	TRBJ1-5	TRBD1	TRBV12-3/TRBV12-4	TGTGCCAGCAGGCGAACAGGGGGCCTTTTGCAGCCCCAGCATTTT	CASRRTGGLLQPQHF
many	TRBJ2-7	-	TRBV5-1	TGCGCCAGCAGCTTGGGCGGTCAGGCCCTCTACGAGCAGTACTTC	CASSLGGQALYEQYF
few	TRBJ1-3	-	TRBV5-6	TGTGCCAGCAGCTCGAAGGCCGGAAACACCATATATTTT	CASSSKAGNTIYF
-	TRBJ2-7	TRBD2	TRBV9	TGTGCCAGCAGCGTAGCACCTACCGGGACTAGTATCTACGAGCAGTACTTC	CASSVAPTGTSIYEQYF
few	TRBJ1-2	-	TRBV4-2	TGTGCCAGCAGCCACCGTAGTTACCCAGGCGTCATTAACTATGGCTACACCTTC	CASSHRSYPGVINYGYTF
-	TRBJ2-7	TRBD2	TRBV7-8	TGTGCCAGCAGTTTTAAACTAGCGGGAGGATCCTACGAGCAGTACTTC	CASSFKLAGGSYEQYF
few	TRBJ1-5	-	TRBV20-1	TGCAGTGCTAGGGAGGCCCACAATCAGCCCCAGCATTTT	CSAREAHNQPQHF
-	TRBJ1-1	TRBD1	TRBV6-1	TGTGCCGCCGGGACAGGCTACACTGAAGCTTTCTTT	CAAGTGYTEAFF
-	TRBJ2-1	-	TRBV7-3	TGTGCCAGCAGCTTAAATCCCGCTGACAATGAGCAGTTCTTC	CASSLNPADNEQFF
-	TRBJ1-5	-	TRBV20-1	TGCAGTGCTAAAAGACAGGTACATCAGCCCCAGCATTTT	CSAKRQVHQPQHF
-	TRBJ2-7	-	TRBV18	TGTGCCAGCTCACCAGATCTGGTCAGCTCCTACGAGCAGTACTTC	CASSPDLVSSYEQYF
-	TRBJ1-5	-	TRBV20-1	TGCAGTGCCGCCCAGGGGACTAGCAATCAGCCCCAGCATTTT	CSAAQGTSNQPQHF
-	TRBJ2-7	-	TRBV12-3/TRBV12-4	TGTGCCAGCAGTTTAGTACTTCTCTCTAGCGCTGCCTACGAGCAGTACTTC	CASSLVLLSSAAYEQYF
few	TRBJ2-3	-	TRBV7-9	TGTGCCAGCAGCTTCTCGGTGAGCACAGATACGCAGTATTTT	CASSFSVSTDTQYF
few	TRBJ2-7	TRBD2	TRBV20-1	TGCAGTGCTAGAGCCCCTAGCGGAGGGTCCTACGAGCAGTACTTC	CSARAPSGGSYEQYF
few	TRBJ2-2	-	TRBV4-2	TGTGCCAGCAGCCAAGAATTGGGGGGACCTAGAACCGGGGAGCTGTTTTTT	CASSQELGGPRTGELFF
few	TRBJ1-4	-	TRBV7-8	TGTGCCAGCAGCCGCGGCGGGGCTGGTGAAAAACTGTTTTTT	CASSRGGAGEKLFF